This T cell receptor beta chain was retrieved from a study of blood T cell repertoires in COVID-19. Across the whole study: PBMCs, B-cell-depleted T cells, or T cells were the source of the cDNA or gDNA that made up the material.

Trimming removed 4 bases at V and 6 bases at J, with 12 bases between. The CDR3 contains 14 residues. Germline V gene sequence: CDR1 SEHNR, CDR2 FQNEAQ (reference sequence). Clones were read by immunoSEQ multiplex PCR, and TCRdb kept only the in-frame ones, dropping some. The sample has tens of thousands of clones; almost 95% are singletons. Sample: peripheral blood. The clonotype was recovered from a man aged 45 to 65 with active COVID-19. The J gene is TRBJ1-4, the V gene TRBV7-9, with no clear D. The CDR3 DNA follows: TGTGCCAGCAGCTCCGCTGGGAGGCATGAAAAACTGTTTTTT. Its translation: CASSSAGRHEKLFF.